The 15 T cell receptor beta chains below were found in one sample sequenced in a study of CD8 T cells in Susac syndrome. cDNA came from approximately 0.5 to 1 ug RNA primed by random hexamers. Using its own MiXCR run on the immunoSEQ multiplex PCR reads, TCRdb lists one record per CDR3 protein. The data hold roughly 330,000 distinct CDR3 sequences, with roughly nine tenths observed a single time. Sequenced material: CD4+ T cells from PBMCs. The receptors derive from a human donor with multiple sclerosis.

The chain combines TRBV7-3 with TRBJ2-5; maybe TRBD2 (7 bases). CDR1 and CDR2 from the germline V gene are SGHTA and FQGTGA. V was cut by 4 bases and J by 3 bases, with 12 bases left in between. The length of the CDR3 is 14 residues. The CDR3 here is CASSSKGGKETQYF. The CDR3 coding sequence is TGTGCCAGCAGCTCCAAGGGGGGGAAAGAGACCCAGTACTTC.

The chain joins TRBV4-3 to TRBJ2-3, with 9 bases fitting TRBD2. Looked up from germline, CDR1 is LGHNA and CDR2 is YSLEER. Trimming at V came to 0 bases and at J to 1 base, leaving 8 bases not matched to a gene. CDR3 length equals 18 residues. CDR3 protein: CASSQDLPTSGGTDTQYF. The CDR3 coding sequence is TGCGCCAGCAGCCAAGATCTCCCGACTAGCGGAGGCACAGATACGCAGTATTTT.

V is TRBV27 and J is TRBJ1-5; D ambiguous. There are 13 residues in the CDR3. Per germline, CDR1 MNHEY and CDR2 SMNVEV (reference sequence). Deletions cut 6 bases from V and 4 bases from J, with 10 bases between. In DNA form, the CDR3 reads TGTGCCAGCAGCACTCTAAGTAATCAGCCCCAGCATTTT. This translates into CASSTLSNQPQHF.

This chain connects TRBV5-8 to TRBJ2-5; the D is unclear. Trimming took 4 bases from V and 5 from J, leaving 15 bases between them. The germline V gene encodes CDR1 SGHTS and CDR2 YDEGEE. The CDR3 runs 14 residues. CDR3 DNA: TGTGCCAGCAGCCACCACGGCGACGGGGAGACCCAGTACTTC. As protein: CASSHHGDGETQYF.

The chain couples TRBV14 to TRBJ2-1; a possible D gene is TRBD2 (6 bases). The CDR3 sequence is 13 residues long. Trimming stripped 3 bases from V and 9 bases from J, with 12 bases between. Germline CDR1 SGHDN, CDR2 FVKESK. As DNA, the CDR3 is TGTGCCAGCAGCCACCCGGGGGAGAGTGAGCAGTTCTTC. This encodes CASSHPGESEQFF.

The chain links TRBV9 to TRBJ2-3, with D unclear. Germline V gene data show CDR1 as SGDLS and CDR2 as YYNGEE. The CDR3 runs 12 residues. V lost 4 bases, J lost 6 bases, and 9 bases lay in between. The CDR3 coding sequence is TGTGCCAGCAGCCCCCACTATGATACGCAGTATTTT. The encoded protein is CASSPHYDTQYF.

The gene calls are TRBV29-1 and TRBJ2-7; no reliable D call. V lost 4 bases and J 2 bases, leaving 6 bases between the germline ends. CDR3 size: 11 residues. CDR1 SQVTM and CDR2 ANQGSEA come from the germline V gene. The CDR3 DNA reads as TGCAGCGTTGCTGCGGCCTACGAGCAGTACTTC. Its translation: CSVAAAYEQYF.

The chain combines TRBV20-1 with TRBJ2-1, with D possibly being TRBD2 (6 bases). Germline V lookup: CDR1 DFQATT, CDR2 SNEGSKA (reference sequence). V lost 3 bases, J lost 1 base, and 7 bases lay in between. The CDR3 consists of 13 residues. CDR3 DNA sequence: TGCAGTGCTAGGGCGGGGTCCTACAATGAGCAGTTCTTC. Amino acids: CSARAGSYNEQFF.

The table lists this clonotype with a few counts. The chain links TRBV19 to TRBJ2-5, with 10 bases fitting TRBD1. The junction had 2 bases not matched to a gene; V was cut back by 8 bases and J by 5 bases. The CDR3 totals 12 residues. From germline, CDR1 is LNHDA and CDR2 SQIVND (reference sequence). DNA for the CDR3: TGTGCCAGTTCGGACAGGGGGGAGACCCAGTACTTC. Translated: CASSDRGETQYF.

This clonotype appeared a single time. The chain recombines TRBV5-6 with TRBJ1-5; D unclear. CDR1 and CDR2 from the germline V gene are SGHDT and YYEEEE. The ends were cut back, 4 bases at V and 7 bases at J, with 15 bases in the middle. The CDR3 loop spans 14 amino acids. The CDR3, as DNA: TGTGCCAGCAGCGGCGAACGTAGCGGGCAGCCCCAGCATTTT. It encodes CASSGERSGQPQHF.

The CDR3 nucleotides read TGCAGCGTTGAAATACAGCCCAATTCACCCCTCCACTTT. Amino acids: CSVEIQPNSPLHF. The V call is TRBV29-1, the J call TRBJ1-6, with unresolved D. The CDR3 totals 13 residues. V gave up 2 bases and J gave up 7 bases, with 9 bases separating them. Germline V CDR1 and CDR2: SQVTM, ANQGSEA.

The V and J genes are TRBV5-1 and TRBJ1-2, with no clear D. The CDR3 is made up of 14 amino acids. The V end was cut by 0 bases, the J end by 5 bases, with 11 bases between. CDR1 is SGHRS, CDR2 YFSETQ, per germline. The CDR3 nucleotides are TGCGCCAGCAGCTTGGCCCCGGAAGATTATGGCTACACCTTC. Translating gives CASSLAPEDYGYTF.

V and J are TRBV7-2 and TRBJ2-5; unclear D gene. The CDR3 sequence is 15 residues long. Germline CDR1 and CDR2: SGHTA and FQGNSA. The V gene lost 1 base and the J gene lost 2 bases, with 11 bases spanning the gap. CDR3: CASSLGTFRQETQYF. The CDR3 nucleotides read TGTGCCAGCAGCTTAGGTACCTTTAGACAAGAGACCCAGTACTTC.

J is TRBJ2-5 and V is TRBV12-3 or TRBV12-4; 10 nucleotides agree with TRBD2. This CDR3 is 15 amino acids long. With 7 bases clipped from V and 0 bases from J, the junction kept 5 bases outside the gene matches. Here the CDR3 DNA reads TGTGCCAGCAAGCGGGAGGGGGTGTACCAAGAGACCCAGTACTTC. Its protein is CASKREGVYQETQYF.

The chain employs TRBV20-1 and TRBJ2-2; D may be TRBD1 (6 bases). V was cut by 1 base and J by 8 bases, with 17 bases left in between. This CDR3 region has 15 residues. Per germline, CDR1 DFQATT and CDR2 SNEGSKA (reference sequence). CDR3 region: CSARAARGALGELFF. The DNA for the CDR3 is TGCAGTGCTAGAGCTGCCAGGGGAGCTCTTGGGGAGCTGTTTTTT.